The 13 T cell receptor beta chains in this list originate from one sample, sequenced in a study of brain T cells in children with intractable seizures. TCRdb's table, derived via immunoSEQ multiplex PCR, lists solely in-frame clones and lacks some. The table shows 70,000 to 85,000 clones, with approximately 90% occurring only once. Sequencing was performed on peripheral blood, taken at surgery. These receptor sequences come from a girl aged 2-9 years with Rasmussen encephalitis and intractable seizures.

This clone was counted once. The genes are TRBV14 and TRBJ1-3; no clear D gene. V lost 0 bases to trimming and J lost 0 bases, with 9 bases between them. From germline, CDR1 is SGHDN and CDR2 FVKESK. The CDR3 is 16 amino acids. In DNA form, the CDR3 reads TGTGCCAGCAGCCAAGACAGGTTTCACTCTGGAAACACCATATATTTT. It encodes CASSQDRFHSGNTIYF.

V is TRBV19 and J is TRBJ1-2, with 7 bases identical to TRBD1. The CDR3 extends over 13 amino acids. Germline V CDR1 and CDR2: LNHDA, SQIVND (reference sequence). The J segment lost 4 bases and the V segment lost 3 bases, leaving 2 bases of the junction unmatched. The CDR3: CASSMDRIYGYTF. The CDR3 nucleotides read TGTGCCAGTAGTATGGACAGGATCTATGGCTACACCTTC.

CDR3 protein: CASSVGTAYEQYF. The CDR3 DNA follows: TGTGCCAGCAGTGTCGGGACAGCCTACGAGCAGTACTTC. The chain uses TRBV2 and TRBJ2-7; 7 nucleotides agree with TRBD1. The V and J ends lost 4 bases and 2 bases, in that order; junction bases with no gene match: 2. The CDR3 loop spans 13 amino acids. The germline CDR1 and CDR2 sequences are SNHLY and FYNNEI.

This clone was seen just once. This chain connects TRBV6-5 to TRBJ1-1; possibly TRBD1 for D (6 bases). In germline, CDR1 is MNHEY, CDR2 SVGAGI. Trimming stripped 7 bases from V and 0 bases from J, with 15 bases between. This CDR3 comprises 15 residues. DNA for the CDR3: TGTGCCAGCATCCAGGGGAAGCCCATGAACACTGAAGCTTTCTTT. It translates to CASIQGKPMNTEAFF.

V is TRBV29-1 and J is TRBJ1-1; TRBD1 might be the D (6 bases). The CDR3 spans 12 residues. Trimming took 6 bases from V and 5 from J, leaving 13 bases between them. CDR1 is SQVTM and CDR2 is ANQGSEA in the germline V gene. The CDR3: CSVTRGGTEAFF. The CDR3 nucleotides read TGCAGCGTAACGAGAGGGGGGACTGAAGCTTTCTTT.

The chain employs TRBV5-5 and TRBJ2-1; TRBD1 aligns across 7 bases. The CDR3 is 15 amino acids. Germline V gene lookup returns CDR1 SGHKS and CDR2 YYEKEE (reference sequence). V was clipped by 5 bases and J by 3 bases; unmatched bases: 8. Here the CDR3 DNA reads TGTGCCAGCAGACCTACAGGGGTCGTCTACAATGAGCAGTTCTTC. It yields the protein CASRPTGVVYNEQFF. The full variable domain, in which reference TRBV5-5 and TRBJ2-1 provide the parts outside the CDR3, is DAGVTQSPTHLIKTRGQQVTLRCSPISGHKSVSWYQQVLGQGPQFIFQYYEKEERGRGNFPDRFSARQFPNYSSELNVNALLLGDSALYLCASRPTGVVYNEQFFGPGTRLTVL.

The rearrangement links TRBV5-1 to TRBJ1-5, with TRBD1 as a possible D gene (6 bases). This CDR3 comprises 14 residues. Trimming took off 0 bases at V and 4 bases at J, with 8 bases between the two ends. Germline CDR1 reads SGHRS; CDR2 reads YFSETQ. CDR3 DNA: TGCGCCAGCAGCTTGGGGGACAAAAATCAGCCCCAGCATTTT. This gives the protein CASSLGDKNQPQHF.

V is TRBV27 and J is TRBJ2-1; 14 bases line up with TRBD2. Trimming at V came to 6 bases and at J to 7 bases, leaving 5 bases not matched to a gene. The CDR3 spans 15 residues. The germline V gene encodes CDR1 MNHEY and CDR2 SMNVEV (reference sequence). This chain's CDR3 is CASSPGTSGGNEQFF. CDR3 nucleotides: TGTGCCAGCAGCCCCGGGACTAGCGGGGGTAATGAGCAGTTCTTC.

This chain connects TRBV7-9 to TRBJ1-4; 7 nucleotides match TRBD1. V dropped 1 base and J dropped 3; count of bases not matched to a gene: 8. CDR3 size: 17 residues. Germline V gives CDR1 SEHNR, CDR2 FQNEAQ (reference sequence). Here the CDR3 DNA reads TGTGCCAGCAGCTTAGAAAACTTTCAGGGGGCTAATGAAAAACTGTTTTTT. Its translation is CASSLENFQGANEKLFF.

The chain uses TRBV5-1 and TRBJ2-5, with a possible D match to TRBD2 (5 bases). The length of the CDR3 is 13 residues. Germline V lookup: CDR1 SGHRS, CDR2 YFSETQ. Trimming stripped 0 bases from V and 4 bases from J, with 7 bases between. The chain's CDR3 is CASSLGRGETQYF. The DNA for the CDR3 is TGCGCCAGCAGCTTGGGCCGGGGAGAGACCCAGTACTTC.

This clone has at least ten counts. The genes are TRBV7-9 and TRBJ1-5; 8 nucleotides line up with TRBD1. The CDR3 runs to 17 residues. Germline CDR1 is SEHNR and CDR2 is FQNEAQ (reference sequence). Trimming at V came to 5 bases and at J to 7 bases, leaving 16 bases not matched to a gene. The CDR3: CASSRGGTGLNIQPQHF. The CDR3 DNA reads TGTGCCAGCAGCCGCGGGGGGACAGGTCTGAATATCCAGCCCCAGCATTTT.

This chain uses TRBV24-1 with TRBJ2-1; TRBD2 matches 11 bases. Germline trimming cut 5 bases from V and 4 bases from J; bases unmatched to any gene: 6. This CDR3 contains 16 residues. Germline values: CDR1 KGHDR, CDR2 SFDVKD. The CDR3 reads CATSVGTSGNYNEQFF. The CDR3 DNA follows: TGTGCCACCAGTGTGGGGACTAGCGGAAATTACAATGAGCAGTTCTTC.

The gene calls are TRBV10-3 and TRBJ1-1; no reliable D call. Germline CDR1 reads ENHRY; CDR2 reads SYGVKD. V dropped 6 bases and J dropped 3 bases, with 14 bases sitting between them. The CDR3 spans 14 residues. CDR3 protein: CAISALAADTEAFF. The CDR3, as DNA: TGTGCCATCAGCGCCTTGGCGGCAGACACTGAAGCTTTCTTT.